This entry is about one T cell receptor (beta chain). Its antigen is unknown. The data were obtained in a study of OX40 agonist ivuxolimab in advanced cancers. Across the whole study: Dose-escalation patients suffered from hepatocellular carcinoma, melanoma, renal cell or head and neck cancer.

Findings and limits, study-wide: People who partly responded at 0.1-3.0 mg/kg had some of the least clonal expansion seen.

The assay was immunoSEQ multiplex PCR, and TCRdb's table has in-frame clones only and misses some. This sample has 50,000 to 60,000 clones, with almost 90% found just once. The germline V gene encodes CDR1 SGHTA and CDR2 FQGNSA. This CDR3 spans 14 amino acids. Trimming removed 5 bases at V and 4 bases at J, with 13 bases between. The chain has TRBV7-2 and TRBJ2-3, with D possibly TRBD2 on 7 matching bases. This clonotype was sampled from an adult with an advanced solid tumor such as melanoma, head and neck, liver or kidney cancer. The sequencing used CD4+ or CD8+ T cells sorted from blood, collected in a trial of the OX40 agonist ivuxolimab. Written as DNA, the CDR3 is TGTGCCAGCAGCCCGAGGGGGGGCGCAGATACGCAGTATTTT. Encoded protein: CASSPRGGADTQYF.